This T cell receptor (beta chain) was captured by sequencing in a study of response to subunit inactivated influenza vaccine. TCRdb used MiXCR to reprocess the RT-PCR reads, holding one entry per CDR3 protein. Of approximately 310,000 distinct CDR3 sequences listed, about a fifth were seen once; the top ten hold roughly 10%. For this clonotype: Its antigen is undetermined.

The CDR3 has 15 residues. CDR1 and CDR2 (germline): SGHTA, FQGNSA. V lost 6 bases, J lost 5 bases, and 6 bases stayed unmatched. Whole-study results and caveats: That few new T cells are recruited by each seasonal influenza vaccination was the authors' suggestion.

The clonotype originates from a man aged 45 to 70 who received an inactivated influenza vaccine. The sample here was PBMCs from blood, taken less than 22 months after vaccination. V is TRBV7-2 and J is TRBJ2-5; TRBD2 matches at 13 bases. The CDR3 DNA reads TGTGCCAGCAGACCGGGACTAGCGGGGTTGGAGACCCAGTACTTC. Residues: CASRPGLAGLETQYF. Full variable domain (remainder filled in from reference TRBV7-2 and TRBJ2-5): GAGVSQSPSNKVTEKGKDVELRCDPISGHTALYWYRQSLGQGLEFLIYFQGNSAPDKSGLPSDRFSAERTGGSVSTLTIQRTQQEDSAVYLCASRPGLAGLETQYFGPGTRLLVL.